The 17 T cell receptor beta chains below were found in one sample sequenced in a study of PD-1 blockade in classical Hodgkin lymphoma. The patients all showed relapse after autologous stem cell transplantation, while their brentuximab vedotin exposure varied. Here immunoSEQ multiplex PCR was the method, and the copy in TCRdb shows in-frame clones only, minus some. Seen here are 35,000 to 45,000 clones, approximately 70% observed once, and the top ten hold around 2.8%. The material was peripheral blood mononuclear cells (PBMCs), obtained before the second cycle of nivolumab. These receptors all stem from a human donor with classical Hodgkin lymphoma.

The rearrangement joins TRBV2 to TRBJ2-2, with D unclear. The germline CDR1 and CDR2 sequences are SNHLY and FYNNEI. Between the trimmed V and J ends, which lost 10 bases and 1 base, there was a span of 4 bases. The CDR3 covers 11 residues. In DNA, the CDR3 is TGTGCCAACAAGAACACCGGGGAGCTGTTTTTT. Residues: CANKNTGELFF.

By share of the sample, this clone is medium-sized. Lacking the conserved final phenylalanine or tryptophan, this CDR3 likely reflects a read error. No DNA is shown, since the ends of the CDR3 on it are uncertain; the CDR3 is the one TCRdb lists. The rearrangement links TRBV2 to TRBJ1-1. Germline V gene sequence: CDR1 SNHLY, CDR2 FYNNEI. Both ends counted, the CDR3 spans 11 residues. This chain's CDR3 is CASSDNEGSPV.

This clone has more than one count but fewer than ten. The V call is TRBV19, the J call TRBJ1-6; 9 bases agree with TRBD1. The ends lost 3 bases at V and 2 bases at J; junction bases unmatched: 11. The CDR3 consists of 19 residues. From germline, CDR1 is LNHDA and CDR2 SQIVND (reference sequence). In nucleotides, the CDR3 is TGTGCCAGTAGTATCGGCAAGGGACAGGGTAATCCCTATAATTCACCCCTCCACTTT. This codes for CASSIGKGQGNPYNSPLHF.

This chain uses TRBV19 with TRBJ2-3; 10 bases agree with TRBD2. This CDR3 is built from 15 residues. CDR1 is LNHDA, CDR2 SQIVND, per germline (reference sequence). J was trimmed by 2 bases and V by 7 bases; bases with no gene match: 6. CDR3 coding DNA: TGTGCCAGTACTCCAACTAGCGGGGACACAGATACGCAGTATTTT. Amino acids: CASTPTSGDTDTQYF.

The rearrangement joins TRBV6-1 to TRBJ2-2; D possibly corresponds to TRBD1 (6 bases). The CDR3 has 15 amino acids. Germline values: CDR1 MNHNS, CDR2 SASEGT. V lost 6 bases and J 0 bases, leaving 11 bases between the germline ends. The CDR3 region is CASRRQVANTGELFF. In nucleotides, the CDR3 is TGTGCCAGCAGAAGACAGGTCGCGAACACCGGGGAGCTGTTTTTT.

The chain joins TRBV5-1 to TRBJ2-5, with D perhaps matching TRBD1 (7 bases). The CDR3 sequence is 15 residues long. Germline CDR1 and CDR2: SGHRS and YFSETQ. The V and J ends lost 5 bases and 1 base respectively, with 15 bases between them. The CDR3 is CASRRGQGGQETQYF. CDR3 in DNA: TGCGCCAGCAGGAGAGGTCAGGGGGGCCAAGAGACCCAGTACTTC.

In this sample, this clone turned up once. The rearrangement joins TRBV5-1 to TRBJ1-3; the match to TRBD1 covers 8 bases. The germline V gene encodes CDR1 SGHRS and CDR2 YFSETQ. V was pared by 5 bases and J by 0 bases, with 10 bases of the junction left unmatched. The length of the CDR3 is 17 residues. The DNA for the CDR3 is TGCGCCAGCAGTCATATAGGACAGGGAACCTCTGGAAACACCATATATTTT. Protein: CASSHIGQGTSGNTIYF.

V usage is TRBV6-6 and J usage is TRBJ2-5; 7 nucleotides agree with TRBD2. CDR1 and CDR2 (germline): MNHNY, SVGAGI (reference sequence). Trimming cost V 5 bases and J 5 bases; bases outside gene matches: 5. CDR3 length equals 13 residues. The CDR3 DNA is TGTGCCAGCAGTGGGGGGGGTTGGGAGACCCAGTACTTC. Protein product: CASSGGGWETQYF.

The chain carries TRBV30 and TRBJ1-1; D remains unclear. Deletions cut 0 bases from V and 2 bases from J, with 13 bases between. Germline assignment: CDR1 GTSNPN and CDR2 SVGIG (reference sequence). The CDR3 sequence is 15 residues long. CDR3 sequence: CAWSVVRVLNTEAFF. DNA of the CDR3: TGTGCCTGGAGTGTTGTTCGAGTGCTAAACACTGAAGCTTTCTTT.

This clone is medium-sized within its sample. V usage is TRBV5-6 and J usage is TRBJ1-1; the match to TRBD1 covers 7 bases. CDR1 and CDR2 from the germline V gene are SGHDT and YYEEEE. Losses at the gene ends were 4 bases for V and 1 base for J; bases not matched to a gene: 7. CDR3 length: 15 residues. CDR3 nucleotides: TGTGCCAGCAGCATGGGGACAGCGGGGAACACTGAAGCTTTCTTT. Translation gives CASSMGTAGNTEAFF.

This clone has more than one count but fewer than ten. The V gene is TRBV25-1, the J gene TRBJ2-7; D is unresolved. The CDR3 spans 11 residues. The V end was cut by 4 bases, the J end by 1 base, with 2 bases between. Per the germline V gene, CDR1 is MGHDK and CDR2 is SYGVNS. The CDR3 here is CASSVSYEQYF. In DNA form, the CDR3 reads TGTGCCAGCAGTGTATCCTACGAGCAGTACTTC.

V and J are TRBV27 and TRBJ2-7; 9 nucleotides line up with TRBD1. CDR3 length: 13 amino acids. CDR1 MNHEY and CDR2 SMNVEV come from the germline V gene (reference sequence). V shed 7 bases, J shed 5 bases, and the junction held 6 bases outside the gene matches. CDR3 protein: CASTGTGFDEQYF. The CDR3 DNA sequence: TGTGCCAGCACCGGGACAGGGTTCGACGAGCAGTACTTC.

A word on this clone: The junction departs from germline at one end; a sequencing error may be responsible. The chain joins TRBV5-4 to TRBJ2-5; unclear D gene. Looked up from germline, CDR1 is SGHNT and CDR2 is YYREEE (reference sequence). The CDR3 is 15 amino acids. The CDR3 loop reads CASSQERAWGETQYF. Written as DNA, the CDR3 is TGCGCCAGCAGCCAAGAACGAGCCTGGGGAGAGACCCAGTACTTC.

The CDR3 DNA sequence: TGTGCCAGCAGCGAGACAGAGGGGGTTGTTGGAGGCACAGATACGCAGTATTTT. Translation gives CASSETEGVVGGTDTQYF. This chain connects TRBV5-6 to TRBJ2-3, with D maybe TRBD1 (6 bases). Per germline, CDR1 SGHDT and CDR2 YYEEEE. The V end was cut by 4 bases, the J end by 1 base, with 22 bases between. This CDR3 spans 18 amino acids.

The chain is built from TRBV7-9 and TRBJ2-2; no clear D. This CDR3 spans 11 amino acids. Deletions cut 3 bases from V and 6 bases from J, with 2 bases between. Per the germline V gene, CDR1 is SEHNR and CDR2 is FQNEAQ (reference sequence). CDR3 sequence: CASSLSGELFF. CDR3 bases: TGTGCCAGCAGCTTGTCCGGGGAGCTGTTTTTT.

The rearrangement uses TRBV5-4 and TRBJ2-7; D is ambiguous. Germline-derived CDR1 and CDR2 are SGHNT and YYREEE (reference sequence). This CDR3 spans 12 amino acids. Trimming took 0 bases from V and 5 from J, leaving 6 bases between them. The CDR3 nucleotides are TGTGCCAGCAGCTTGGGGTCTAACGAGCAGTACTTC. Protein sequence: CASSLGSNEQYF. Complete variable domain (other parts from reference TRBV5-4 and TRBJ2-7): ETGVTQSPTHLIKTRGQQVTLRCSSQSGHNTVSWYQQALGQGPQFIFQYYREEENGRGNFPPRFSGLQFPNYSSELNVNALELDDSALYLCASSLGSNEQYFGPGTRLTVT.

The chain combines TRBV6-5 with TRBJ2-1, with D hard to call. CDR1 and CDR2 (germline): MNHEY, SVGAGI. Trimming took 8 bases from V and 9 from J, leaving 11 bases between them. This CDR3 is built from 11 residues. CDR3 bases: TGTGCCAGCCGATTCGACTTTGAGCAGTTCTTC. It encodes CASRFDFEQFF.